Sequencing of this T cell receptor beta chain was carried out in a study of shared clonotypes between healthy human individuals (dated by TCRdb to 2020 to 2022). Context from the whole study: A few men and a couple of women, aged 18 to 49 years, made up the cohort. To increase sequencing depth and limit assay-specific biases, different laboratories used diverse techniques to prepare libraries and sequence TCR repertoires. Leukapheresis yielded between about 0.8 and 8.9 billion PBMCs per donor. To estimate repertoire size and how much clonotypes are shared between individuals, the study performed deep sequencing of blood TCR repertoires from roughly five healthy adults.

Healthy HIV-negative adults with no recently reported acute infections or vaccinations were included as donors. Every donor was a Caucasian adult living in Nashville, Tennessee, USA. For unsorted samples, 90 million or so PBMCs were counted and genomic DNA was extracted with the QIAamp DNA Blood Mini kit. Blood was collected by leukapheresis, and PBMCs were isolated by Ficoll-Histopaque density gradient centrifugation and then cryopreserved in liquid nitrogen vapor phase. The CDR3 has 21 amino acids, counting the end cysteine and phenylalanine. The kept DNA is CDR3 alone, 63 bases in frame from the first base. The germline V and J ends show losses of 6 bases and 1 base respectively, and no gene match explains 21 bases of the junction. Per the germline V gene, SNHLY is the CDR1 and FYNNEI is the CDR2. General conclusions and limits of the study: Only blood was sampled, and tissue TCR repertoires likely differ from those in blood. Pairwise subsampling indicated that sequencing depth was expected to affect the degree of clonotype sharing among donors. Because the study included only a small number of donors, the genetic and exposure-history diversity represented was limited.

Worth noting for this clone: Its antigen is still unknown. Within one base of it there is no much larger clone, and no base qualities were kept.

TCR CDR3 regions were amplified from genomic DNA by multiplex PCR using the deep immunoSEQ assay. Extracted genomic DNA from each cell subset was distributed evenly across all wells of several immunoSEQ 96-well plates, and each plate was treated as a replicate. Each replicate PCR for unsorted PBMC received about 0.3 ug genomic DNA, equal to about 30,000 T cell genomes. Ten immunoSEQ deep assay plates were used to sequence unsorted PBMC genomic DNA. The purified libraries were quantified using a Qubit 3.0 fluorometer, sized with a Bioanalyzer 2100, and then quantified again using the KAPA Library Quantification kit. Every immunoSEQ 96-well plate was sequenced on a dedicated single-read 150-cycle Illumina NextSeq 550 flow cell. The paper's processing steps were these. The immunoSEQ output contained only junctional sequences without quality scores, so filtering could not match that applied to full-length reads. Sequences were annotated with PyIR, a Python wrapper for IgBLAST v1.9, using IMGT germline references to assign V/J genes and CDR3. Any read was removed if the V/J assignment was weak (E-value above 1e-6), the CDR3 was missing, or the read contained stop codons, out-of-frame junctions, or ambiguous translated residues. V3J clonotypes were defined as sequences sharing the same inferred V gene, J gene, and CDR3 amino acid sequence. The percentage overlap between two repertoires was calculated by dividing the number of shared unique clonotypes by the size of the smaller repertoire. Richness of each repertoire was evaluated using RTK rarefaction, the Chao1 estimator, and Recon v2.1 estimates of unobserved clonotypes. TCRdb's version of the immuneACCESS table is confined to in-frame rearrangements and falls short of the full clone set. An unresolved V gene accounts for under half of the shortfall where checked; the remainder is of unknown origin. V and J calls plus clone size are reproduced from that table; the DNA served to infer D and trimming. Present in this sample are fewer than 600,000 clones, about 74% of which were seen just once. About 12% of the sample rests with the top ten.

The receptor's source is a woman aged 35 to 49 in good health. Some clones in this sample may be carry-over from other donors' samples. The sample consisted of PBMCs. The sequence links TRBV2 to TRBJ2-4, and 10 bases in between align with TRBD2. The nucleotide sequence is TGTGCCAGCAGCGATCCGCTTTCTAGCGGGAGTGGTAATTTGGCCAAAAACATTCAGTACTTC. Its protein reads: CASSDPLSSGSGNLAKNIQYF.